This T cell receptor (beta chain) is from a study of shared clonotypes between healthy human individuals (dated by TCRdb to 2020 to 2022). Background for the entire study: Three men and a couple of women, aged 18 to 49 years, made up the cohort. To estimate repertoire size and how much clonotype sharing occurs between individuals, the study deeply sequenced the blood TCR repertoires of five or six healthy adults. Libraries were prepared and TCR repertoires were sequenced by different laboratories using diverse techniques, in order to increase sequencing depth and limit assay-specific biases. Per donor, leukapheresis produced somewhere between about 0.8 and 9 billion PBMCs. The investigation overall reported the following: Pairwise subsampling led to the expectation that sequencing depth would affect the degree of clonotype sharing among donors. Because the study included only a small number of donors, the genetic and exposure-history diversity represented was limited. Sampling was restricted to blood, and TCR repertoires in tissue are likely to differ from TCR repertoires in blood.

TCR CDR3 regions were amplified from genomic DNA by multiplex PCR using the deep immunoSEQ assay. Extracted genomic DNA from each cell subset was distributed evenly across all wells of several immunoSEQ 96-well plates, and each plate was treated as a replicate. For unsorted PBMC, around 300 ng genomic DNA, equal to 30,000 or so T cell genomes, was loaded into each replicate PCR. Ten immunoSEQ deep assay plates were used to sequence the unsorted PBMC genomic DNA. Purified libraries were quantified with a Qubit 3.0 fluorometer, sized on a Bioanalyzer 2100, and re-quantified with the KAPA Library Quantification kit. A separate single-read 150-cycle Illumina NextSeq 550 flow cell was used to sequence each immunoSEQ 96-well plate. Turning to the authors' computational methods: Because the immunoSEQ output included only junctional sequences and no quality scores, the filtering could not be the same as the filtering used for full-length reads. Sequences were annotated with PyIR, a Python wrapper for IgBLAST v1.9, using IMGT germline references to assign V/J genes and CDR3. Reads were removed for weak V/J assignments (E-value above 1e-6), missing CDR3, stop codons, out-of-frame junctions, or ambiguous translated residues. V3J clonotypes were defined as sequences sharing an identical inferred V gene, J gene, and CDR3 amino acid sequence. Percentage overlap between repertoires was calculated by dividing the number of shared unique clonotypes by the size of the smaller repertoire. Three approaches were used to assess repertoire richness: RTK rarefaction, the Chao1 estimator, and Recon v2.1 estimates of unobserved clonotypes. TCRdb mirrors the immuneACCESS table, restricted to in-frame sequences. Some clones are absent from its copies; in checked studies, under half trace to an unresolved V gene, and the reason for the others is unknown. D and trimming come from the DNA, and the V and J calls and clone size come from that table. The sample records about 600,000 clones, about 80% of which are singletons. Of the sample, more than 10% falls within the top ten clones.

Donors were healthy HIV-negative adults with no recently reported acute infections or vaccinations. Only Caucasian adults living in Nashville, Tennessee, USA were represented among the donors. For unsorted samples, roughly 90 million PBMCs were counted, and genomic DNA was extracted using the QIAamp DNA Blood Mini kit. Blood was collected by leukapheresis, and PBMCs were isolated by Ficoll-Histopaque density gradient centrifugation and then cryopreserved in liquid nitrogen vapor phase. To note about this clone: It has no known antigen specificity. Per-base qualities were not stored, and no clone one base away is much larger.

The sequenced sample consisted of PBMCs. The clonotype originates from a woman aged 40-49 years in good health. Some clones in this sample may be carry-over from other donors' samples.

This receptor carries the CDR3 CASSLNARDYEQYF. Here is the DNA: TGTGCCAGCAGCTTAAATGCCAGGGACTACGAGCAGTACTTC. The receptor chain draws on TRBV7-3 and TRBJ2-7; tentative D gene TRBD1, with 5 bases matching. V drops 1 base and J drops 3 bases, leaving 10 bases in between. From the cysteine through the phenylalanine, the CDR3 covers 14 amino acids. The read is trimmed to its CDR3 DNA, 42 bases read in frame from base 1. In the germline V gene, CDR1 corresponds to SGHTA and CDR2 to FQGTGA. Reference TRBV7-3 and TRBJ2-7 genes cover what lies past the CDR3, so the full variable domain is GAGVSQTPSNKVTEKGKYVELRCDPISGHTALYWYRQSLGQGPEFLIYFQGTGAADDSGLPNDRFFAVRPEGSVSTLKIQRTERGDSAVYLCASSLNARDYEQYFGPGTRLTVT.